The 20 T cell receptor beta chains below all came from one sample that was sequenced in a study of control samples from healthy donors and cancer patients. Assay used: immunoSEQ multiplex PCR; TCRdb lists only in-frame clones, some missing. This table holds approximately 100,000 clones, approximately 89% found once. Sequencing was done on a sample of blood. These receptors originate from a man aged 25-40 years in good health.

In nucleotides, the CDR3 is TGCGCCAGCAGCCAAGTAGAAGGGGGGAATGAAAAACTGTTTTTT. Amino acid sequence: CASSQVEGGNEKLFF. The chain links TRBV4-1 to TRBJ1-4, with a tentative D call TRBD1 (6 bases). Germline CDR1 MGHRA, CDR2 YSYEKL. Trimming stripped 1 base from V and 5 bases from J, with 11 bases between. The CDR3 extends over 15 amino acids.

The gene calls are TRBV30 and TRBJ2-5; no definite D call. The germline V and J ends were trimmed by 2 bases and 1 base, with 11 bases remaining between them. This CDR3 region has 14 residues. Germline assignment: CDR1 GTSNPN and CDR2 SVGIG (reference sequence). Here the CDR3 DNA reads TGTGCCTGGAGTCCCGACCCCCGCCAAGAGACCCAGTACTTC. It encodes CAWSPDPRQETQYF.

This clone has only one observation. This chain links TRBV6-5 with TRBJ1-5; a possible D gene is TRBD1 (5 bases). The CDR3 runs 13 residues. V gave up 6 bases and J gave up 7 bases, with 13 bases separating them. Germline CDR1 reads MNHEY; CDR2 reads SVGAGI. CDR3 amino acids: CASSGGSYQPQHF. The DNA of the CDR3 is TGTGCCAGCAGCGGGGGGAGTTACCAGCCCCAGCATTTT.

V is TRBV24-1 and J is TRBJ1-5; 11 positions agree with TRBD1. Losses at the gene ends were 9 bases for V and 4 bases for J; bases not matched to a gene: 1. In germline, CDR1 is KGHDR, CDR2 SFDVKD. The CDR3 has 13 residues. Here the CDR3 DNA reads TGTGCCACCGGGGACAGGGGGAATCAGCCCCAGCATTTT. As protein: CATGDRGNQPQHF.

The chain is built from TRBV5-5 and TRBJ2-7; D is perhaps TRBD1 (5 bases). Germline V gene sequence: CDR1 SGHKS, CDR2 YYEKEE (reference sequence). The CDR3 totals 11 residues. The CDR3 protein is CASSFRADKGV. In nucleotides, the CDR3 is TGTGCCAGCAGCTTTAGGGCGGACAAAGGCGTC.

The rearrangement links TRBV9 to TRBJ2-7; 7 bases align to TRBD2. Germline loops: CDR1 SGDLS, CDR2 YYNGEE. There are 13 residues in the CDR3. The ends lost 6 bases at V and 4 bases at J; junction bases unmatched: 7. Written as DNA, the CDR3 is TGTGCCAGCACGTCGGGGGGAAAGTACGAGCAGTACGTC. Translating gives CASTSGGKYEQYV.

The V and J genes are TRBV10-2 and TRBJ1-5; D possibly corresponds to TRBD1 (5 bases). V was trimmed by 2 bases and J by 2 bases, leaving 10 bases between them. This CDR3 comprises 15 residues. CDR1 and CDR2 (germline): WSHSY, SAAADI. CDR3 in amino acids: CASSEGRGRNQPQHF. In nucleotides, the CDR3 is TGCGCCAGCAGTGAGGGTAGGGGTCGCAATCAGCCCCAGCATTTT.

This chain joins TRBV24-1 and TRBJ1-5; TRBD1 matches 7 bases. J gave up 2 bases and V 3 bases, and 9 bases lay outside the gene matches. This CDR3 is built from 17 residues. Germline V CDR1 and CDR2: KGHDR, SFDVKD. The CDR3 DNA reads as TGTGCCACCAGTGATGCAAGACAGGGTGGGGGCAATCAGCCCCAGCATTTT. Its translation is CATSDARQGGGNQPQHF.

V usage is TRBV6-6 and J usage is TRBJ2-5; D might be TRBD2 (5 bases). Germline V gene data show CDR1 as MNHNY and CDR2 as SVGAGI (reference sequence). CDR3 length: 15 residues. The V end was cut by 7 bases, the J end by 2 bases, with 17 bases between. Written as DNA, the CDR3 is TGTGCCAGCACCCTAAACCGGGATTCACAAGAGACCCAGTACTTC. Amino acids: CASTLNRDSQETQYF.

This sequence joins TRBV5-4 and TRBJ2-1; TRBD1 matches 7 bases. V lost 4 bases, J lost 6 bases, and 10 bases stayed unmatched. Germline values: CDR1 SGHNT, CDR2 YYREEE (reference sequence). The CDR3 sequence is 15 residues long. CDR3 DNA: TGTGCCAGCAGCACTGGTAGGGGGCATGGCAATGAGCAGTTCTTC. Protein: CASSTGRGHGNEQFF.

This sequence joins TRBV27 and TRBJ2-1; 13 bases fit TRBD2. This CDR3 spans 15 amino acids. The junction had 5 bases not matched to a gene; V was cut back by 5 bases and J by 7 bases. CDR1 and CDR2 from the germline V gene are MNHEY and SMNVEV (reference sequence). CDR3 amino acids: CASSQLAGGPNEQFF. The CDR3, as DNA: TGTGCCAGCAGTCAACTAGCGGGGGGGCCAAATGAGCAGTTCTTC.

CDR3 loop: CASIAGSAGTYEQYF. DNA of the CDR3: TGTGCCAGCATCGCTGGTTCGGCAGGGACCTACGAGCAGTACTTC. The chain carries TRBV28 and TRBJ2-7; tentative D call: TRBD1 (5 bases). The CDR3 covers 15 residues. CDR1 MDHEN and CDR2 SYDVKM come from the germline V gene. V lost 7 bases and J 2 bases, leaving 18 bases between the germline ends. The variable domain in full, completed from reference TRBV28 and TRBJ2-7, reads DVKVTQSSRYLVKRTGEKVFLECVQDMDHENMFWYRQDPGLGLRLIYFSYDVKMKEKGDIPEGYSVSREKKERFSLILESASTNQTSMYLCASIAGSAGTYEQYFGPGTRLTVT.

V gene TRBV28 combines with J gene TRBJ1-6; possible D gene TRBD1, 6 bases. Trimming stripped 5 bases from V and 3 bases from J, with 17 bases between. Germline assignment: CDR1 MDHEN and CDR2 SYDVKM. There are 17 residues in the CDR3. The CDR3 sequence: CASSDRTAALYNSPLHF. The CDR3 DNA reads TGTGCCAGCAGTGATAGGACAGCCGCCCTCTATAATTCACCCCTCCACTTT.

This chain connects TRBV28 to TRBJ1-1, with unresolved D. Germline V gene data show CDR1 as MDHEN and CDR2 as SYDVKM. This CDR3 region has 13 residues. The V and J ends lost 3 bases and 6 bases respectively, with 11 bases between them. The CDR3, as DNA: TGTGCCAGCAGTTTTAACGGGGAGGCTGAAGCTTTCTTT. Protein product: CASSFNGEAEAFF.

This chain links TRBV9 with TRBJ2-1; unclear D gene. CDR3 length: 12 amino acids. CDR1 is SGDLS and CDR2 is YYNGEE in the germline V gene. Trimming removed 2 bases from V and 9 bases from J, with 9 bases in between. The DNA of the CDR3 is TGTGCCAGCAGCGTCCTCAAGGGTGAGCAGTTCTTC. It specifies CASSVLKGEQFF.

As for this clone: Other DNA sequences from this sample encode an identical CDR3 as well. The chain links TRBV30 to TRBJ2-1, with TRBD2 matching 7 bases. The CDR3 length is 12 residues. Per germline, CDR1 GTSNPN and CDR2 SVGIG (reference sequence). With V trimmed by 4 bases and J by 4 bases, 1 base remained unmatched. This chain's CDR3 is CAWTSGYNEQFF. As DNA, the CDR3 is TGTGCCTGGACTAGCGGTTACAATGAGCAGTTCTTC.

The rearrangement uses TRBV5-1 and TRBJ1-2; a weak D match, TRBD1 (5 bases). Trimming removed 3 bases at V and 0 bases at J, with 15 bases between. CDR1 and CDR2 from the germline V gene are SGHRS and YFSETQ. The CDR3 has 16 residues. The DNA of the CDR3 is TGCGCCAGCAGCTCTGGAGGGGCGGGGGCTAACTATGGCTACACCTTC. Protein: CASSSGGAGANYGYTF.

V usage is TRBV5-5 and J usage is TRBJ1-2; D remains unclear. The CDR3 is made up of 11 amino acids. V shed 7 bases and J shed 8 bases, with 12 bases lying between them. Germline V gene sequence: CDR1 SGHKS, CDR2 YYEKEE (reference sequence). The CDR3 region has the DNA TGTGCCAGCCATCTGGGAAGAGGCTACACCTTC. It specifies CASHLGRGYTF.

The chain recombines TRBV6-5 with TRBJ2-7; no clear D gene. This CDR3 has 14 residues. Germline CDR1 MNHEY, CDR2 SVGAGI. The ends were cut back, 8 bases at V and 0 bases at J, with 14 bases in the middle. CDR3 coding DNA: TGTGCCAGCCTCCACCCTCCCAGCTCCTACGAGCAGTACTTC. Protein product: CASLHPPSSYEQYF.

V and J are TRBV29-1 and TRBJ2-1, with 7 bases fitting TRBD2. The germline CDR1 and CDR2 sequences are SQVTM and ANQGSEA. V was pared by 1 base and J by 0 bases, with 3 bases of the junction left unmatched. This CDR3 region has 15 residues. The chain's CDR3 is CSVEGTSGSYNEQFF. Written as DNA, the CDR3 is TGCAGCGTTGAAGGGACTAGTGGCTCCTACAATGAGCAGTTCTTC.